This TCR beta chain stems from a study of blood T cells in healthy people across ages. The V gene lost 5 bases and the J gene lost 5 bases, with 10 bases spanning the gap. The length of the CDR3 is 13 residues. With a J-beta primer mix and a sample-barcoded 5' primer, a second PCR ran roughly 7 to 11 cycles. TCRdb redid the calling of the 5' RACE reads with MiXCR, one entry per CDR3 protein. This sample yields some 670,000 distinct CDR3 sequences, of which more than 45% are seen a single time; approximately 15% belongs to the top ten. The chain links TRBV12-3 or TRBV12-4 to TRBJ1-5, with D perhaps TRBD1 (6 bases). The sequence derives from a woman older than 75 in good health. Sequenced sample: blood. The CDR3: CASSQGFDQPQHF. In DNA form, the CDR3 reads TGTGCCAGCAGTCAGGGGTTCGATCAGCCCCAGCATTTT.